This T cell receptor beta chain is from a study of yellow fever vaccine responses in identical twins. Deletions cut 2 bases from V and 4 bases from J, with 12 bases between. Germline values: CDR1 ENHRY, CDR2 SYGVKD. The CDR3 contains 14 residues. TCRdb analysed the RT-PCR reads with MiXCR anew, one entry per CDR3 protein. Of thousands of distinct CDR3 sequences in the sample, about 86% were seen once. The genes are TRBV10-3 and TRBJ2-7; D possibly corresponds to TRBD2 (5 bases). The material was T cells from blood (PBMCs), unsorted or a sorted subset (not recorded which), obtained before or after yellow fever vaccination (not recorded which). This sequence was found in a woman aged 18-29 years who received the yellow fever vaccine. This CDR3 reads CAISEPARGYEQYF. CDR3 nucleotides: TGTGCCATCAGTGAGCCGGCCCGGGGTTACGAGCAGTACTTC.